Following are 26 T cell receptor beta chains from one sample sequenced in a study of tumor-infiltrating lymphocytes in primary liver carcinoma. Scientists recovered RNA and DNA together from approximately 20-30 mg of unsorted bulk tissue. TCR beta cDNA was made from 450 to 550 ng total RNA with a constant-region primer. Three nested multiplex PCR rounds, a slightly modified ARM-PCR method, built the TCR beta libraries. The two initial PCR rounds, nine to eleven cycles each, used TRBV1-TRBV30 forward and C-beta reverse primers. TCRdb analysed the multiplex PCR reads with MiXCR anew, one entry per CDR3 protein. The sample yields approximately 80,000 distinct CDR3 sequences, 69% seen once. Sequenced material: tumor-adjacent normal liver tissue. These receptors were taken from a man aged 40-50 years with primary liver carcinoma and hepatitis B virus infection.

A word on this clonotype: A much bigger clone sits one base away, suggesting this may be a read error. Here the CDR3 omits its conserved ending phenylalanine or tryptophan, so a read error is the likely source. V usage is TRBV28 and J usage is TRBJ2-5; D is uncertain. Trimming shortened V by 7 bases and J by 4 bases, and 13 bases separated the two germline ends. CDR3 length: 13 residues. Germline CDR1 reads MDHEN; CDR2 reads SYDVKM. The CDR3 nucleotides read TGTGCCAGCACCCAACAAGTCCGAGAGACCCAGTACTCC. Protein sequence: CASTQQVRETQYS.

Points on this clonotype: A read error may account for a junction end that differs from germline. The rearrangement uses TRBV6-6 and TRBJ2-3, with TRBD2 identical over 14 bases. This CDR3 contains 17 residues. Germline CDR1 is MNHNY and CDR2 is SVGAGI (reference sequence). CDR3 bases: TGTGCCCGCAGTTACTCGGGACTAGCGGGAGTACCAGATACACAGTATTTT. It specifies CARSYSGLAGVPDTQYF.

This clonotype has a handful of counts. A read error may account for a junction end that differs from germline. This sequence joins TRBV7-9 and TRBJ1-5, with TRBD1 identical over 7 bases. CDR1 SEHNR and CDR2 FQNEAQ come from the germline V gene (reference sequence). The CDR3 runs to 16 residues. The CDR3 sequence is CGSSPDIDRGNQPQHF. CDR3 bases: TGTGGCAGCAGCCCTGACATCGACAGGGGCAATCAGCCCCAGCATTTT.

The chain links TRBV30 to TRBJ2-2; unclear D gene. Trimming pared 7 bases from V and 9 bases from J, leaving 12 bases between. The CDR3 contains 11 residues. Germline V gives CDR1 GTSNPN, CDR2 SVGIG (reference sequence). The CDR3 DNA reads TGTGCCTCCCAAGGGCTCCGGGAGCTGTTTTTT. Its protein product is CASQGLRELFF.

This clonotype was detected a few times. The rearrangement uses TRBV10-3 and TRBJ2-3, with 8 bases matching TRBD2. After removal of 2 bases from V and 8 bases from J, the junction contained 6 bases not matched to a gene. The CDR3 is 14 residues long. From germline, CDR1 is ENHRY and CDR2 SYGVKD. CDR3 DNA: TGTGCCATCAGTGAGCCGGGAGGGGAGGGTACGCAGTATTTT. Its protein is CAISEPGGEGTQYF.

Here the CDR3 reads CAWSVREDRVFGETQYF. For the CDR3, the DNA is TGTGCCTGGAGTGTACGGGAGGACAGGGTGTTTGGGGAGACCCAGTACTTC. The V gene is TRBV30, the J gene TRBJ2-5; possible D gene TRBD1, 8 bases. The CDR3 spans 17 residues. The V and J ends lost 0 bases and 5 bases respectively, with 22 bases between them. Germline lookup yields CDR1 GTSNPN and CDR2 SVGIG (reference sequence). The full variable domain, completed using reference TRBV30 and TRBJ2-5, is SQTIHQWPATLVQPVGSPLSLECTVEGTSNPNLYWYRQAAGRGLQLLFYSVGIGQISSEVPQNLSASRPQDRQFILSSKKLLLSDSGFYLCAWSVREDRVFGETQYFGPGTRLLVL.

Note on this clonotype: At one boundary the junction diverges from the germline segment, which might be a read error. The chain's CDR3 is CASSPSPLLAGVPSEQIF. The CDR3 bases are TGTGCCAGCAGCCCAAGCCCCCTACTAGCGGGAGTTCCTTCGGAACAGATCTTC. This chain joins TRBV11-2 and TRBJ2-1; TRBD2 matches 11 bases. The CDR3 loop spans 18 amino acids. Germline values: CDR1 SGHAT, CDR2 FQNNGV.

Regarding this clonotype: Possible read error: a much larger clone is one base away. V is TRBV6-4 and J is TRBJ2-3; D may be TRBD2 (7 bases). This CDR3 spans 15 amino acids. Germline assignment: CDR1 MRHNA and CDR2 SNTAGT. Between the trimmed V and J ends, which lost 8 bases and 3 bases, there was a span of 18 bases. CDR3 loop: CASGPGGPRTDTQYF. CDR3 in DNA: TGTGCCAGCGGCCCCGGGGGGCCAAGAACAGATACGCAGTATTTT.

This clonotype was seen only a few times. A much larger clone sits a single nucleotide away, making a read error possible. The chain links TRBV7-9 to TRBJ2-7; no clear D gene. The CDR3 covers 12 residues. The germline gives CDR1 SEHNR, CDR2 FQNEAQ (reference sequence). CDR3 bases: TGTGCCGGCAGCTTACAAGCCTACGAGCAGTACTTC. It yields the protein CAGSLQAYEQYF.

Notes on this clonotype: This likely comes from a read error, as the CDR3 has no conserved phenylalanine or tryptophan at its end. The chain couples TRBV4-1 to TRBJ2-3; maybe TRBD1 (6 bases). The germline V gene encodes CDR1 MGHRA and CDR2 YSYEKL. V lost 3 bases, J lost 2 bases, and 18 bases lay in between. The CDR3 runs to 17 residues. The CDR3: CASSHYPTGRITDTQYS. The CDR3 nucleotides are TGCGCCAGCAGCCACTACCCGACAGGCCGGATCACAGATACGCAGTATTCT.

To note about this clonotype: The conserved final phenylalanine or tryptophan is absent from the CDR3, which likely points to a read error. The chain is built from TRBV29-1 and TRBJ2-7; D may be TRBD1 or TRBD2 (6 bases each). V dropped 7 bases and J dropped 7 bases, with 11 bases sitting between them. Per germline, CDR1 SQVTM and CDR2 ANQGSEA. This CDR3 comprises 10 residues. The DNA of the CDR3 is TGCAGCGCTGAGGGGGGTGAGCAGTACTTG. Its protein product is CSAEGGEQYL.

In its sample, this clonotype was seen many times. The chain carries TRBV28 and TRBJ2-7, with D perhaps matching TRBD1 or TRBD2 (5 bases each). Trimming took 5 bases from V and 3 from J, leaving 14 bases between them. The CDR3 totals 14 residues. CDR1 is MDHEN, CDR2 SYDVKM, per germline. The CDR3 bases are TGTGCCAGCAGTCTAGGGACCGCTAGCTACGAGCAGTACTTC. Translation gives CASSLGTASYEQYF.

As to this clonotype: A junction boundary mismatches the germline segment, possibly from a read error. The chain recombines TRBV11-2 with TRBJ2-6, with 8 bases aligning to TRBD1. This CDR3 region has 21 residues. CDR1 and CDR2 from the germline V gene are SGHAT and FQNNGV. CDR3 sequence: CASSMGGDRGISLSGANDLTF. CDR3 DNA: TGTGCCAGTAGCATGGGGGGAGACAGGGGCATTTCCCTCTCTGGGGCCAACGACCTGACTTTC.

V usage is TRBV11-2 and J usage is TRBJ2-1; D is undetermined. From germline, CDR1 is SGHAT and CDR2 FQNNGV. V was shortened by 8 bases and J by 5 bases, with 19 bases between the two germline ends. This CDR3 spans 15 amino acids. CDR3 loop: CASCWSSGGNNEQFF. Written as DNA, the CDR3 is TGTGCCAGCTGCTGGTCGTCAGGCGGCAACAATGAGCAGTTCTTC.

A word on this clonotype: At one end, the junction sequence differs from germline, possibly due to a read error. This chain links TRBV28 with TRBJ2-2; 12 bases line up with TRBD2. Germline-derived CDR1 and CDR2 are MDHEN and SYDVKM. This CDR3 spans 15 amino acids. In nucleotides, the CDR3 is TGTGCCCACGCTGCTAGCGGGAGGGCCTCCGAGGAGCTTTTGTTT. Translated, it gives CAHAASGRASEELLF.

Concerning this clonotype itself: A read error may produce the germline difference seen at one junction end. The CDR3 coding sequence is TGTACCAGCAGCCAAGAGGCAGGGGGCGGATCTGGCTTCACCTTC. As protein: CTSSQEAGGGSGFTF. The genes are TRBV4-2 and TRBJ1-2, with 8 bases identical to TRBD1. Germline V gene sequence: CDR1 LGHNA, CDR2 YNFKEQ. The CDR3 consists of 15 residues.

J is TRBJ2-1 and V is TRBV6-6; D call uncertain. Trimming pared 9 bases from V and 9 bases from J, leaving 12 bases between. Germline lookup yields CDR1 MNHNY and CDR2 SVGAGI (reference sequence). This CDR3 comprises 11 residues. CDR3 nucleotides: TGTGCCAGTAGCCCGGGTAGTGAGCAGTTCTTC. It encodes CASSPGSEQFF.

This clonotype was counted only a few times. Compared with germline, one end of the junction differs, possibly owing to a read error. CDR3 nucleotide sequence: TGTTCCAGCAGCTTAAATCAGGCTTACGAGCAGTACTTC. Its translation: CSSSLNQAYEQYF. The gene calls are TRBV7-9 and TRBJ2-7, with D unclear. The V gene's germline CDR1 is SEHNR and CDR2 FQNEAQ (reference sequence). This CDR3 is built from 13 residues.

Notes on this clonotype: This clone may be a read error of a much larger clone one base away. The genes are TRBV4-3 and TRBJ2-3; 14 nucleotides match TRBD2. The V segment lost 0 bases and the J segment 7 bases; nucleotides outside the gene matches: 15. Germline V gene sequence: CDR1 LGHNA, CDR2 YSLEER. There are 20 residues in the CDR3. The CDR3 here is CASSQDLPSGTSGRAYTQYF. CDR3 nucleotide sequence: TGCGCCAGCAGCCAAGATCTTCCCTCCGGGACTAGCGGGAGAGCATATACGCAGTATTTT.

V and J are TRBV11-2 and TRBJ2-3, with no clear D. Germline-derived CDR1 and CDR2 are SGHAT and FQNNGV. The CDR3 is 15 amino acids. V gave up 5 bases and J gave up 0 bases, with 12 bases separating them. The DNA for the CDR3 is TGTGCCAGCAGCAAACATATCCTGAGCACAGATACGCAGTATTTT. It translates to CASSKHILSTDTQYF.

A few counts support this clonotype. CDR3 sequence: CASTGGRYAGELFF. The DNA of the CDR3 is TGTGCCAGCACAGGGGGGCGTTACGCCGGGGAGCTGTTTTTT. The chain couples TRBV6-5 to TRBJ2-2; TRBD1 is a possible D gene (7 bases). CDR3 length: 14 residues. V shed 7 bases and J shed 6 bases, with 15 bases lying between them. Germline V gene lookup returns CDR1 MNHEY and CDR2 SVGAGI.

The V gene is TRBV25-1, the J gene TRBJ2-7, with 12 positions matching TRBD2. Germline CDR1 is MGHDK and CDR2 is SYGVNS. This CDR3 spans 15 amino acids. Trimming took 3 bases from V and 7 from J; bases not matched to a gene: 7. CDR3 loop: CASSDTSLAGGEQYF. CDR3 sequence (DNA): TGTGCCAGCAGTGACACATCGCTAGCGGGAGGGGAGCAGTACTTC.

This clonotype appeared many times. The J gene is TRBJ2-7, the V gene TRBV4-3; 8 bases agree with TRBD1. Looked up from germline, CDR1 is LGHNA and CDR2 is YSLEER. J gave up 3 bases and V 2 bases, and 6 bases lay outside the gene matches. This CDR3 region has 15 residues. The CDR3 nucleotides read TGCGCCAGCAGCCAAAAGCAAACAGGGGGCTACGAGCAGTACTTC. Translating it yields CASSQKQTGGYEQYF.

Turning to this clonotype: The missing conserved phenylalanine or tryptophan at the end of this CDR3 makes a read error likely. The DNA is omitted, as the CDR3 cannot be located on it reliably, and the CDR3 follows TCRdb's listing. The J gene is TRBJ2-1, the V gene TRBV5-4; TRBD1 is taken as the D call from the table, unchecked against the DNA. Germline-derived CDR1 and CDR2 are SGHNT and YYREEE (reference sequence). The CDR3 is 12 amino acids long, termini counted. The CDR3 reads CASSLAGRVPHI.

With respect to this clonotype: A much larger clone is a single base away; this may be a read error. The CDR3 reads CASSEGTEDEQFF. DNA of the CDR3: TGTGCCAGCAGTGAAGGGACAGAGGATGAGCAGTTCTTC. The chain couples TRBV6-1 to TRBJ2-1, with a tentative D call TRBD1 (6 bases). V lost 1 base and J lost 8, with 9 bases in between. This CDR3 region has 13 residues. Per the germline V gene, CDR1 is MNHNS and CDR2 is SASEGT.

Comments on this clonotype: A read error may produce the germline difference seen at one junction end. CDR3 sequence reads: CASRGLGTEASF. The CDR3 nucleotides are TGCGCCAGCAGGGGGCTGGGGACCGAAGCTTCCTTT. This chain joins TRBV4-1 and TRBJ1-1; TRBD1 is a possible D gene (5 bases). There are 12 residues in the CDR3. Per germline, CDR1 MGHRA and CDR2 YSYEKL.